This entry lists 2 T cell receptor beta chains sequenced from one sample in a study of T cell responses to AZD1222 COVID-19 vaccine. TCRdb's table, derived via immunoSEQ multiplex PCR, lists solely in-frame clones and lacks some. In the table there are tens of thousands of clones, approximately 91% of which are singletons. The sequencing used peripheral blood, collected on day 0 of AZD1222 vaccination. These receptors were collected from an adult in good health.

V and J are TRBV4-1 and TRBJ2-1, with TRBD2 matching 8 bases. With 1 base clipped from V and 0 bases from J, the junction kept 8 bases outside the gene matches. The germline CDR1 and CDR2 sequences are MGHRA and YSYEKL. CDR3 length: 18 amino acids. CDR3 residues: CASSQGTSRFSSYNEQFF. DNA of the CDR3: TGCGCCAGCAGCCAAGGGACTAGCCGGTTTAGCTCCTACAATGAGCAGTTCTTC.

V usage is TRBV28 and J usage is TRBJ2-2, with D unresolved. Germline V CDR1 and CDR2: MDHEN, SYDVKM. The V end lost 10 bases, the J end lost 0 bases, and 9 bases lay between the germline ends. CDR3 length equals 13 residues. The DNA of the CDR3 is TGTGCCACCTGGGGTGCGAACACCGGGGAGCTGTTTTTT. Protein product: CATWGANTGELFF.